These T cell receptor beta chains were read from a single sample in a study of cytomegalovirus exposure and HLA in healthy donors. Produced via immunoSEQ multiplex PCR; TCRdb's table is partial and in-frame only. Here the sample spans some 150,000 clones, roughly 80% being singletons. Sample: PBMCs. All receptors come from a man aged 40-49 years in good health and CMV-seronegative. Each CDR3 is given with its conserved first and last residue. The D gene is left open where the match is weak. Rows may omit the clone size; those that give it use once, few, many or a size class.

V: TRBV19
length: 13
D: TRBD2
size: -
J: TRBJ2-3
CDR3: CASRAGGTDTQYF
DNA: TGTGCCAGCAGGGCGGGGGGAACAGATACGCAGTATTTT

V: TRBV11-3
length: 16
D: TRBD1
size: -
J: TRBJ2-2
CDR3: CASSQEGTGGTGELFF
DNA: TGTGCCAGCAGCCAGGAGGGGACAGGGGGAACCGGGGAGCTGTTTTTT

V: TRBV4-1
length: 20
D: TRBD1
size: -
J: TRBJ1-5
CDR3: CASSQDGTTLTGGTGEPQHF
DNA: TGCGCCAGCAGCCAAGATGGGACGACCCTGACAGGGGGCACGGGGGAGCCCCAGCATTTT

V: TRBV28
length: 13
D: -
size: -
J: TRBJ1-1
CDR3: CASGLQGPTEAFF
DNA: TGTGCCAGCGGACTCCAGGGGCCCACTGAAGCTTTCTTT

V: TRBV30
length: 17
D: TRBD1
size: -
J: TRBJ1-2
CDR3: CAWSARTGLLARYGYTF
DNA: TGTGCCTGGAGTGCCAGGACAGGACTCCTTGCGCGATATGGCTACACCTTC

V: TRBV15
length: 14
D: -
size: few
J: TRBJ1-1
CDR3: CATSRDLGSTEAFF
DNA: TGTGCCACCAGCAGAGATCTCGGGAGCACTGAAGCTTTCTTT

V: TRBV21-1
length: 15
D: -
size: -
J: TRBJ1-2
CDR3: CASSKEAEGVYGYTF
DNA: TGTGCCAGCAGCAAAGAGGCAGAGGGGGTTTATGGCTACACCTTC

V: TRBV5-1
length: 12
D: -
size: -
J: TRBJ2-7
CDR3: CASSTDSYEQYF
DNA: TGCGCCAGCAGCACGGACAGCTACGAGCAGTACTTC

V: TRBV28
length: 12
D: TRBD2
size: -
J: TRBJ2-5
CDR3: CASSIPGGTQYF
DNA: TGTGCCAGCAGTATCCCGGGGGGGACCCAGTACTTC

V: TRBV28
length: 15
D: -
size: -
J: TRBJ1-3
CDR3: CASSPGVVRGNTIYF
DNA: TGTGCCAGCAGTCCGGGGGTAGTCCGCGGAAACACCATATATTTT

V: TRBV6-1
length: 14
D: -
size: -
J: TRBJ2-7
CDR3: CASRRGQGSYEQYF
DNA: TGTGCCAGCAGGAGAGGGCAGGGGTCCTACGAGCAGTACTTC

V: TRBV5-8
length: 14
D: TRBD1
size: -
J: TRBJ1-5
CDR3: CASSGTGYNQPQHF
DNA: TGTGCCAGTTCCGGGACAGGATACAATCAGCCCCAGCATTTT

V: TRBV7-2
length: 15
D: TRBD2
size: -
J: TRBJ2-1
CDR3: CASSPGTSGAHEQFF
DNA: TGTGCCAGCAGCCCAGGGACTAGCGGGGCCCATGAGCAGTTCTTC

V: TRBV18
length: 13
D: TRBD1
size: -
J: TRBJ1-1
CDR3: CASSSDRGTEAFF
DNA: TGTGCCAGCTCATCGGACAGGGGCACTGAAGCTTTCTTT

V: TRBV29-1
length: 11
D: -
size: once
J: TRBJ1-2
CDR3: CSVEARPGYTF
DNA: TGCAGCGTTGAAGCCAGGCCCGGCTACACCTTC

V: TRBV7-8
length: 14
D: -
size: -
J: TRBJ2-1
CDR3: CASSRVVSYNEQFF
DNA: TGTGCCAGCAGCCGAGTGGTGAGCTACAATGAGCAGTTCTTC

V: TRBV9
length: 14
D: TRBD1
size: -
J: TRBJ2-5
CDR3: CASSVGDRVETQYF
DNA: TGTGCCAGCAGCGTAGGGGACAGGGTTGAGACCCAGTACTTC

V: TRBV7-2
length: 15
D: TRBD2
size: few
J: TRBJ2-7
CDR3: CASSPRTSPTWEQYF
DNA: TGTGCCAGCAGCCCTCGGACTAGTCCGACGTGGGAGCAGTACTTC

V: TRBV6-5
length: 13
D: -
size: -
J: TRBJ2-1
CDR3: CASSPRQGGEQFF
DNA: TGTGCCAGCAGTCCGAGACAGGGAGGAGAGCAGTTCTTC

V: TRBV14
length: 17
D: TRBD2
size: -
J: TRBJ2-2
CDR3: CASSQDRGGRRTGELFF
DNA: TGTGCCAGCAGCCAAGATCGGGGGGGTCGGCGCACCGGGGAGCTGTTTTTT

V: TRBV6-4
length: 15
D: TRBD1
size: -
J: TRBJ2-5
CDR3: CASSEGTGGAETQYF
DNA: TGTGCCAGCAGTGAGGGGACAGGGGGTGCCGAGACCCAGTACTTC

V: TRBV5-1
length: 15
D: -
size: -
J: TRBJ2-1
CDR3: CASSSEGGSYNEQFF
DNA: TGCGCCAGCAGCTCGGAGGGGGGGTCCTACAATGAGCAGTTCTTC

V: TRBV6-1
length: 17
D: TRBD1
size: -
J: TRBJ1-3
CDR3: CASSELLNRGAGNTIYF
DNA: TGTGCCAGCAGTGAACTACTGAACAGGGGAGCTGGAAACACCATATATTTT

V: TRBV27
length: 15
D: TRBD2
size: -
J: TRBJ2-1
CDR3: CASSLAGGVYNEQFF
DNA: TGTGCCAGCAGTCTAGCGGGGGGCGTTTACAATGAGCAGTTCTTC

V: TRBV4-1
length: 14
D: -
size: -
J: TRBJ2-7
CDR3: CASSHPGIRYEQHF
DNA: TGCGCCAGCAGCCACCCCGGGATTCGATACGAGCAGCACTTC

V: TRBV4-1
length: 19
D: -
size: -
J: TRBJ2-3
CDR3: CASSLLGAGDIPGTDTQYF
DNA: TGCGCCAGCAGCTTATTGGGGGCGGGGGATATCCCCGGCACAGATACGCAGTATTTT

V: TRBV27
length: 14
D: TRBD1
size: once
J: TRBJ1-1
CDR3: CATHRTGLNTEAFF
DNA: TGTGCCACCCACCGGACAGGTCTGAACACTGAAGCTTTCTTT

V: TRBV4-1
length: 15
D: TRBD1
size: -
J: TRBJ1-1
CDR3: CASSHTGTGNTEAFF
DNA: TGCGCCAGCAGCCACACCGGGACAGGGAACACTGAAGCTTTCTTT

V: TRBV11-2
length: 15
D: TRBD1
size: -
J: TRBJ2-3
CDR3: CASSPPGQGPDTQYF
DNA: TGTGCCAGCAGCCCTCCGGGACAGGGGCCAGATACGCAGTATTTT

V: TRBV2
length: 16
D: TRBD1
size: -
J: TRBJ2-1
CDR3: CASAKRDRGGRNEQFF
DNA: TGTGCCAGCGCGAAAAGGGACAGGGGGGGGAGGAATGAGCAGTTCTTC

V: TRBV10-3
length: 13
D: TRBD1
size: once
J: TRBJ2-7
CDR3: CAISTGGSYEQYF
DNA: TGTGCCATCAGCACAGGGGGCAGCTACGAGCAGTACTTC